Detailed here is one T cell receptor beta chain. The J segment lost 5 bases and the V segment lost 3 bases, leaving 10 bases of the junction unmatched. Germline V gives CDR1 SGDLS, CDR2 YYNGEE. This CDR3 has 16 amino acids. The data were produced by immunoSEQ multiplex PCR, yet TCRdb's version contains in-frame clones alone and is incomplete. Of approximately 69,000 clones in the sample, roughly 85% are singletons; the top ten hold 0.75%. The record originates from a study of OX40 agonist ivuxolimab in advanced cancers. This TCR derives from an adult with an advanced solid tumor such as melanoma, head and neck, liver or kidney cancer. The chain has TRBV9 and TRBJ2-1; the match to TRBD2 covers 8 bases. The specimen comprised CD4+ or CD8+ T cells sorted from blood, sampled in a trial of the OX40 agonist ivuxolimab. The CDR3 loop is CASSAAGTRKNNEQFF. For the CDR3, the DNA is TGTGCCAGCAGCGCGGCCGGGACTAGGAAGAACAATGAGCAGTTCTTC.